Listed below are T cell receptor beta chains from one sample, sequenced in a study of blood T cell dynamics during melanoma immunotherapy. Clones were sequenced by immunoSEQ multiplex PCR, and TCRdb holds only the in-frame ones, with some missing. Of approximately 15,000 clones in the sample, around 86% are singletons; the top ten hold 4% to 5.5%. Source: blood, taken from a patient treated with checkpoint blockade. The receptors here all came from a human donor with melanoma. CDR3s include the opening cysteine and the closing phenylalanine or tryptophan. The D gene is left open where the match is weak. Expanded clones get a size class; other rows say once, few or many, or leave the size out.

cdr3_nt,cdr3_aa,j_call,d_call,clone_size,v_call
TGTGCCAGCAGTGGGGCCGCGTCGGGGAATCAGCCCCAGCATTTT,CASSGAASGNQPQHF,TRBJ1-5,.,.,TRBV28
TGTGCCAGTAGTAATAAGAAATCGGACAGAATGAACACTGAAGCTTTCTTT,CASSNKKSDRMNTEAFF,TRBJ1-1,.,.,TRBV19
TGTGCCAGCAGTTATGACAGGGGAACAGATACGCAGTATTTT,CASSYDRGTDTQYF,TRBJ2-3,TRBD1,.,TRBV7-2
TGTGCCAGCAGTTTGGGACCCGAGCAGTTCTTC,CASSLGPEQFF,TRBJ2-1,.,once,TRBV28
TGTGCCAGCTCACCAATGGTTGTAGGCCAAGAGCAGTTCTTC,CASSPMVVGQEQFF,TRBJ2-1,.,once,TRBV18
TGTGCCAGCAAGGTAAGGCGGTACCTCGTAGATACGCAGTATTTT,CASKVRRYLVDTQYF,TRBJ2-3,.,.,TRBV2
TGTGCCAGCAGTTTACGATGGGGGCACACCATATATTTT,CASSLRWGHTIYF,TRBJ1-3,.,.,TRBV28
TGTGCCAGCTCACCACTTGACGAGTCAGATACGCAGTATTTT,CASSPLDESDTQYF,TRBJ2-3,.,.,TRBV18
TGTGCCAGCAGCTTAGTCAGCAAAGGAGGGGAGACCCAGTACTTC,CASSLVSKGGETQYF,TRBJ2-5,.,.,TRBV7-2
TGTGCCAGCAGCCAAGCGGGAGCCGGCTACAATGAGCAGTTCTTC,CASSQAGAGYNEQFF,TRBJ2-1,TRBD2,.,TRBV25-1
TGTGCCAGTAGTTTCGACAGGGCCGATGGCTACACCTTC,CASSFDRADGYTF,TRBJ1-2,TRBD1,few,TRBV19
TGTGCCAGCAGCCAAGCTCATGGCCAACAAAGGATCAACACCGGGGAGCTGTTTTTT,CASSQAHGQQRINTGELFF,TRBJ2-2,.,.,TRBV4-2
TGTGCCAGCTCACCAGACTTAGGCAGTCTCAGTTCAGATACGCAGTATTTT,CASSPDLGSLSSDTQYF,TRBJ2-3,.,.,TRBV18
TGTGCCAGCAGGCCAAGCGGGAGTGATACGCAGTATTTT,CASRPSGSDTQYF,TRBJ2-3,TRBD2,.,TRBV6-6
TGCGCCAGCACGGCAACCACCCCCGGGGAGCTGTTTTTT,CASTATTPGELFF,TRBJ2-2,.,.,TRBV10-2
TGTGCCAGTAGTCTTCGGACGGAGAGGGGCTACACCTTC,CASSLRTERGYTF,TRBJ1-2,.,.,TRBV19
TGCGCCAGCAGCCAAAACACCGGGACTAGCTATGGCTACACCTTC,CASSQNTGTSYGYTF,TRBJ1-2,.,.,TRBV4-1
TGTGCCAGCAGCGTAGCGGGACAGGTAGGCCAGCCCCAGCATTTT,CASSVAGQVGQPQHF,TRBJ1-5,TRBD1,few,TRBV9
TGTGCCACCAGGGAGGGGCGAATCCAAGAGACCCAGTACTTC,CATREGRIQETQYF,TRBJ2-5,.,.,TRBV15
TGTGCCAGTAAGCGACGAGAAGCCTACGAGCAGTACTTC,CASKRREAYEQYF,TRBJ2-7,.,few,TRBV19
TGTGCCAGCAGCCAGAGGACTAGCGGGACTAGCACAGATACGCAGTATTTT,CASSQRTSGTSTDTQYF,TRBJ2-3,TRBD2,.,TRBV11-1
TGTGCCAGCAGCGGTACGTTGAACACTGAAGCTTTCTTT,CASSGTLNTEAFF,TRBJ1-1,.,.,TRBV9
TGTGCCAGCAGCCGACAGGGCGGTGCAGATACGCAGTATTTT,CASSRQGGADTQYF,TRBJ2-3,TRBD1,.,TRBV5-5
TGTGCCAGCAGTTTCGAAGGGGGCCCCTACTCCTACGAGCAGTACTTC,CASSFEGGPYSYEQYF,TRBJ2-7,TRBD1,.,TRBV27
TGCGCCAGCAGCTTTCCCCCCCCCTCAACGCCTAGCGGGTACTACAATGAGCAGTTCTTC,CASSFPPPSTPSGYYNEQFF,TRBJ2-1,TRBD2,.,TRBV5-1
TGTGCCAGCAGTCGGACCCCCTACGAGCAGTACTTC,CASSRTPYEQYF,TRBJ2-7,.,.,TRBV7-8
TGTGCCAGCAGCTTGCGTGGTTCTGGAGAGACCCAGTACTTC,CASSLRGSGETQYF,TRBJ2-5,.,.,TRBV5-4
TGTGCCAGCAGCCCAGACAGCGCTAGCACAGATACGCAGTATTTT,CASSPDSASTDTQYF,TRBJ2-3,.,.,TRBV5-6
TGTGCCAGCAGCAGACCGGGACAGTCTAACTATGGCTACACCTTC,CASSRPGQSNYGYTF,TRBJ1-2,TRBD1,.,TRBV5-5
TGTGCCAGCAGCTTCGGGGAGAGCTCCTACGAGCAGTACTTC,CASSFGESSYEQYF,TRBJ2-7,.,.,TRBV11-1
TGTGCCAGCAGGACCCAAGGTAGCAATCAGCCCCAGCATTTT,CASRTQGSNQPQHF,TRBJ1-5,.,.,TRBV6-5
TGTGCCAGCAGCTTACTCGGGCTAGATGAGCAGTACTTC,CASSLLGLDEQYF,TRBJ2-5,.,.,TRBV7-2
TGTGCCAGCAGCTTATCAGGGGTTGGGCAGCCCCAGCATTTT,CASSLSGVGQPQHF,TRBJ1-5,.,.,TRBV7-2
TGCGCCAGCAGCTGGAGGACTAGCCGAACAGATACGCAGTATTTT,CASSWRTSRTDTQYF,TRBJ2-3,TRBD2,.,TRBV5-1
TGTGCTAGTGGCCCATTAGGGAGGGCGTACTATGGCTACACCTTC,CASGPLGRAYYGYTF,TRBJ1-2,.,.,TRBV12-5
TGTGCCGGGGCCCGTAGTTATGGTGATACGCAGTATTTT,CAGARSYGDTQYF,TRBJ2-3,.,.,TRBV15
TGTGCCACCAGCCCAGCCCCGAATTACAATGAGCAGTTCTTC,CATSPAPNYNEQFF,TRBJ2-1,.,.,TRBV15
TGTGCCAGCAGCCAAGTATCCGGGGCCTACATGAACACTGAAGCTTTCTTT,CASSQVSGAYMNTEAFF,TRBJ1-1,.,.,TRBV4-2
TGTGCCAGTAGTAAAGGAGGACTAGCGGCCTACGAGCAGTACTTC,CASSKGGLAAYEQYF,TRBJ2-7,TRBD2,.,TRBV19
TGTGCCAGTAGTGGTCGACAGGGCAATCAGCCCCAGCATTTT,CASSGRQGNQPQHF,TRBJ1-5,.,.,TRBV19
TGTGCCAGCTTCGCCCCCGGCTCTGGAAACACCATATATTTT,CASFAPGSGNTIYF,TRBJ1-3,.,.,TRBV7-8
TGCGCCAGCAGCACCGGGACAGGAGTTGGCTACGAGCAGTACTTC,CASSTGTGVGYEQYF,TRBJ2-7,TRBD1,.,TRBV5-1
TGTGCCAGCAGGGGGTTAAGGGGGCTGGGAGGAACTGAAGCTTTCTTT,CASRGLRGLGGTEAFF,TRBJ1-1,TRBD1,.,TRBV6-6
TGTGCCAGCAGCGAGCAGGGGAACACTGAAGCTTTCTTT,CASSEQGNTEAFF,TRBJ1-1,.,.,TRBV9
TGTGCCAGCAGCTTGCGGCCCTACAATGAGCAGTTCTTC,CASSLRPYNEQFF,TRBJ2-1,.,few,TRBV7-3
TGTGCCTGGAGTGTAGGGGTTAGCTCCTACGAGCAGTACTTC,CAWSVGVSSYEQYF,TRBJ2-7,.,.,TRBV30
TGCGCCAGCAGCGTCGGGACTAGACAAGAGACCCAGTACTTC,CASSVGTRQETQYF,TRBJ2-5,TRBD2,.,TRBV5-1
TGTGCCAGTAGTTATCTTTGGTCTGACAGGAGTACCTACGAGCAGTACTTC,CASSYLWSDRSTYEQYF,TRBJ2-7,.,.,TRBV19
TGTGCCACCGCGGGCCGGTATAGCAATCAGCCCCAGCATTTT,CATAGRYSNQPQHF,TRBJ1-5,.,.,TRBV28
TGTGCCAGCAGTCCCAGTCCACGGAGCTCCTACGAGCAGTACTTC,CASSPSPRSSYEQYF,TRBJ2-7,.,.,TRBV27